A single sample is the source of the 31 T cell receptor beta chains below, sequenced in a study of kidney transplant recipient with SARS-CoV-2 infection. MiXCR was run by TCRdb on the reads, yielding one entry per CDR3 protein. The repertoire holds approximately 250,000 distinct CDR3 sequences, with under 35% as singletons. The sequenced sample was a blood sample, obtained at baseline and on day 111 from a kidney transplant recipient. These receptors all come from a male patient aged 25-45 years who had COVID-19 and was a kidney transplant recipient. The graft donor may account for some of the T cells.

About this clonotype itself: A much larger clone lies a single base off, so this may be a read error. The CDR3 loop reads CASSIRPNNQPRHF. In DNA, the CDR3 is TGTGCCAGTAGTATACGGCCTAACAATCAGCCCCGGCATTTT. The V gene is TRBV19, the J gene TRBJ1-5, with D hard to call. Germline-derived CDR1 and CDR2 are LNHDA and SQIVND (reference sequence). This CDR3 is built from 14 residues.

On this clonotype: A much bigger clone sits one base away, suggesting this may be a read error. This rearrangement joins TRBV10-3 to TRBJ1-2, with D possibly being TRBD1 (5 bases). Germline CDR1 reads ENHRY; CDR2 reads SYGVKD. The CDR3 extends over 14 amino acids. Deletions cut 0 bases from V and 6 bases from J, with 11 bases between. The CDR3 here is CAISESGRSHGYTF. In DNA, the CDR3 is TGTGCCATCAGTGAGTCGGGACGGAGCCATGGCTACACCTTC.

Details on this clonotype: A read error is possible here, since a much larger clone lies one base away. This sequence joins TRBV19 and TRBJ1-2; no reliable D call. Trimming stripped 10 bases from V and 2 bases from J, with 17 bases between. This CDR3 spans 14 amino acids. Germline V gives CDR1 LNHDA, CDR2 SQIVND (reference sequence). The CDR3 spells CANSNFGKNYGYTF. For the CDR3, the DNA is TGTGCCAATTCAAACTTTGGCAAGAACTATGGCTACACCTTC.

About this clonotype itself: This sequence may be a read error, since a much larger clone differs from it by one base. This is likely a read error, given that the CDR3 carries no conserved phenylalanine or tryptophan at its end. This chain links TRBV20-1 with TRBJ2-7, with a weak D call TRBD1 (6 bases). Germline loops: CDR1 DFQATT, CDR2 SNEGSKA (reference sequence). V gave up 6 bases and J gave up 0 bases, with 12 bases separating them. CDR3 length: 13 residues. CDR3 DNA sequence: TGCAGTGCCGGGACATCTAACTCCTACGAGCAGTACTGC. Amino acid sequence: CSAGTSNSYEQYC.

This clonotype was found many times. The chain couples TRBV2 to TRBJ1-4; 8 bases align to TRBD1. Trimming cost V 1 base and J 0 bases; bases outside gene matches: 10. The CDR3 extends over 19 amino acids. Germline values: CDR1 SNHLY, CDR2 FYNNEI. CDR3 nucleotides: TGTGCCAGCAGTGAAGAGGACAGGGTAGCAGTTGCAACTAATGAAAAACTGTTTTTT. This encodes CASSEEDRVAVATNEKLFF.

In this sample, this clonotype turned up many times. The chain carries TRBV10-1 and TRBJ1-2; D not resolved. Trimming pared 5 bases from V and 4 bases from J, leaving 23 bases between. This CDR3 comprises 17 residues. Germline V gene data show CDR1 as WNHNN and CDR2 as SYGVQD (reference sequence). CDR3 amino acids: CASSYLQRSRKTYGYTF. The DNA of the CDR3 is TGCGCCAGCAGTTACTTACAAAGATCGCGAAAGACCTATGGCTACACCTTC.

Many counts were recorded for this clonotype. V gene TRBV6-2 or TRBV6-3 combines with J gene TRBJ2-2; the D gene is possibly TRBD1 (6 bases). Trimming stripped 6 bases from V and 3 bases from J, with 14 bases between. The germline V gene has CDR1 MNHEY and CDR2 SVGEGT. CDR3 length equals 15 residues. For the CDR3, the DNA is TGTGCCAGCAGCACCGGGACAAGGTACACCGGGGAGCTGTTTTTT. This encodes CASSTGTRYTGELFF.

This chain connects TRBV22-1 to TRBJ2-6. TRBV22-1 corresponds to a pseudogene. The CDR3 covers 18 residues. This chain's CDR3 is CPGVCSESEQSRANVLTF. Here the CDR3 DNA reads TGTCCTGGAGTATGTTCCGAAAGCGAACAAAGTCGGGCCAACGTCCTGACTTTC.

Comment on this clonotype: This sequence may be a read error, since a much larger clone differs from it by one base. The rearrangement uses TRBV7-9 and TRBJ2-5, with D possibly matching TRBD1 (6 bases). The CDR3 spans 16 residues. Germline CDR1 and CDR2: SEHNR and FQNEAQ (reference sequence). The DNA of the CDR3 is TGTGCCAGCAGCCCTCAGACAGGCCGGAGACAAGGGACCCAGTACTTC. Its translation: CASSPQTGRRQGTQYF.

In regard to this clonotype: At one end, the junction sequence differs from germline, possibly due to a read error. The rearrangement uses TRBV20-1 and TRBJ1-2; maybe TRBD1 (6 bases). CDR1 is DFQATT, CDR2 SNEGSKA, per germline (reference sequence). CDR3 length: 14 amino acids. This chain's CDR3 is CSARGTAFDYGYTF. In nucleotides, the CDR3 is TGCAGTGCTAGAGGGACAGCCTTTGACTATGGTTACACCTTC.

This clonotype was counted at least ten times. The chain couples TRBV11-2 to TRBJ2-7; perhaps TRBD2 as D (6 bases). This CDR3 spans 13 amino acids. The germline V and J ends were trimmed by 7 bases and 4 bases, with 14 bases remaining between them. The germline V gene encodes CDR1 SGHAT and CDR2 FQNNGV. The CDR3 DNA reads as TGTGCCAGCACCAACGGGGGTATGTACGAGCAGTACTTC. This gives the protein CASTNGGMYEQYF.

To note about this clonotype: A much larger clone is a single base away; this may be a read error. The rearrangement links TRBV19 to TRBJ2-1, with TRBD2 as a possible D gene (6 bases). Germline V gene data show CDR1 as LNHDA and CDR2 as SQIVND (reference sequence). The CDR3 is made up of 14 amino acids. V was cut by 8 bases and J by 2 bases, with 13 bases left in between. CDR3 amino acids: CASGTGDAYNEQFF. The CDR3 DNA reads TGTGCCAGTGGGACGGGAGACGCCTACAATGAGCAGTTCTTC. Complete variable domain (other parts from reference TRBV19 and TRBJ2-1): DGGITQSPKYLFRKEGQNVTLSCEQNLNHDAMYWYRQDPGQGLRLIYYSQIVNDFQKGDIAEGYSVSREKKESFPLTVTSAQKNPTAFYLCASGTGDAYNEQFFGPGTRLTVL.

In its sample, this clonotype was seen a few times. A read error may explain this, as a much larger clone is one base away. The chain is built from TRBV3-1 and TRBJ2-7; TRBD2 might be the D (5 bases). CDR1 and CDR2 from the germline V gene are LGHDT and YNNKEL (reference sequence). The CDR3 consists of 17 residues. CDR3 nucleotide sequence: TGTGCCGGCAGCCAAGGAGGAAACCCGACTTCACGCTACGAGCAGTACTTC. Encoded protein: CAGSQGGNPTSRYEQYF.

This clonotype was counted ten times or more. This chain links TRBV4-3 with TRBJ2-3; 9 nucleotides align to TRBD2. Losses at the gene ends were 1 base for V and 2 bases for J; bases not matched to a gene: 4. This CDR3 is built from 16 residues. In germline, CDR1 is LGHNA, CDR2 YSLEER. In nucleotides, the CDR3 is TGCGCCAGCAGCCAAGTACTAGCGGGCGTCACAGATACGCAGTATTTT. Protein: CASSQVLAGVTDTQYF.

This clonotype was seen only a few times. This chain uses TRBV30 with TRBJ1-4, with D maybe TRBD1 (6 bases). The V end lost 5 bases, the J end lost 7 bases, and 14 bases lay between the germline ends. Germline V gives CDR1 GTSNPN, CDR2 SVGIG (reference sequence). This CDR3 region has 13 residues. CDR3 loop: CAWETGGGEKLFF. The CDR3 coding sequence is TGTGCCTGGGAGACAGGTGGCGGTGAAAAACTGTTTTTT. The variable domain in full, completed from reference TRBV30 and TRBJ1-4, reads SQTIHQWPATLVQPVGSPLSLECTVEGTSNPNLYWYRQAAGRGLQLLFYSVGIGQISSEVPQNLSASRPQDRQFILSSKKLLLSDSGFYLCAWETGGGEKLFFGSGTQLSVL.

This clonotype was observed many times. The chain carries TRBV7-9 and TRBJ1-5; the match to TRBD1 covers 10 bases. Trimming at V came to 4 bases and at J to 2 bases, leaving 5 bases not matched to a gene. The CDR3 is made up of 16 amino acids. Germline V gives CDR1 SEHNR, CDR2 FQNEAQ (reference sequence). CDR3: CASSSTGGVGNQPQHF. The CDR3 DNA follows: TGTGCCAGCAGCTCGACAGGGGGCGTCGGCAATCAGCCCCAGCATTTT.

As for this clonotype: A much larger clone lies one base from this, so it may be a read error. The rearrangement joins TRBV12-3 or TRBV12-4 to TRBJ1-2; 8 nucleotides line up with TRBD1. CDR3 size: 14 residues. As DNA, the CDR3 is TGTGCCAGCAGTCTCAACGGACAGGGTTTTGGCTACGCCTTC. Its translation: CASSLNGQGFGYAF.

Many counts were recorded for this clonotype. The gene calls are TRBV5-3 and TRBJ1-2, with D uncertain. TRBV5-3 is designated an ORF whose function remains uncertain. V lost 7 bases, J lost 4 bases, and 23 bases lay in between. This CDR3 contains 16 residues. This CDR3 reads CARWSLVVRKTYGYTF. Here the CDR3 DNA reads TGTGCCAGATGGAGTTTAGTGGTGAGAAAGACCTATGGCTACACCTTC.

On this clonotype itself: Being one base from a much bigger clone, this may be a read error. The rearrangement uses TRBV7-6 and TRBJ1-2; the D is unclear. Germline V CDR1 and CDR2: SGHVS, FNYEAQ. The CDR3 is 17 residues long. In DNA form, the CDR3 reads TGTGCCTGCAGCTTTATAAATGAATCTCGAAAGACCTATGGCTACACCTTC. It specifies CACSFINESRKTYGYTF.

Concerning this clonotype: This may come from a read error, since a much larger clone is one base off. The chain uses TRBV11-2 and TRBJ1-2; D ambiguous. V shed 5 bases and J shed 4 bases, with 23 bases lying between them. The germline V gene has CDR1 SGHAT and CDR2 FQNNGV. The CDR3 runs to 17 residues. CDR3 sequence: CASSRHITSRKAYGYTF. The CDR3 region has the DNA TGTGCCAGCAGCCGGCATATAACAAGCAGAAAGGCCTATGGCTACACCTTC.

About this clonotype itself: This may stem from a read error, because a much larger clone lies one nucleotide away. This rearrangement joins TRBV30 to TRBJ1-2; D is ambiguous. There are 16 residues in the CDR3. The germline V gene encodes CDR1 GTSNPN and CDR2 SVGIG (reference sequence). CDR3 sequence: CVWQYVRYRKTYGYTF. CDR3 DNA: TGTGTCTGGCAGTACGTGCGTTATAGAAAGACCTATGGCTACACCTTC. Using reference TRBV30 and TRBJ1-2 for the parts outside the CDR3, the full variable domain is SQTIHQWPATLVQPVGSPLSLECTVEGTSNPNLYWYRQAAGRGLQLLFYSVGIGQISSEVPQNLSASRPQDRQFILSSKKLLLSDSGFYLCVWQYVRYRKTYGYTFGSGTRLTVV.

This clonotype was found many times. CDR3 sequence (DNA): TGTGCCAGCAGCTTGGCCCTAGTGGACGGGGAGCTGTTTTTT. As protein: CASSLALVDGELFF. This sequence joins TRBV7-3 and TRBJ2-2; D is undetermined. This CDR3 region has 14 residues. Germline CDR1 reads SGHTA; CDR2 reads FQGTGA. V lost 3 bases, J lost 7 bases, and 12 bases lay in between. Based on the CDR3 plus reference TRBV7-3 and TRBJ2-2, the full variable domain is GAGVSQTPSNKVTEKGKYVELRCDPISGHTALYWYRQSLGQGPEFLIYFQGTGAADDSGLPNDRFFAVRPEGSVSTLKIQRTERGDSAVYLCASSLALVDGELFFGEGSRLTVL.

The chain joins TRBV14 to TRBJ2-5; D may correspond to TRBD1 or TRBD2 (5 bases each). V gave up 5 bases and J gave up 1 base, with 11 bases separating them. There are 14 residues in the CDR3. The germline gives CDR1 SGHDN, CDR2 FVKESK. CDR3 coding DNA: TGTGCCAGCAGCTACGGGACCCTCCAAGAGACCCAGTACTTC. Its translation: CASSYGTLQETQYF.

In the case of this clonotype: A read error may explain this, as a much larger clone is one base away. The conserved final phenylalanine or tryptophan is absent from the CDR3, which likely points to a read error. This chain connects TRBV19 to TRBJ1-2; D gene ambiguous. V was pared by 6 bases and J by 6 bases, with 14 bases between. CDR3 length: 13 residues. Germline V gene lookup returns CDR1 LNHDA and CDR2 SQIVND (reference sequence). The CDR3, as DNA: TGTGCCAGTAGCCTCGGGGTTGGAGATGGCTACACCCTC. It specifies CASSLGVGDGYTL.

Details on this clonotype: A single base separates this from a much larger clone, so it may be a read error. The genes are TRBV3-1 and TRBJ2-7; possible D gene TRBD2, 5 bases. Germline-derived CDR1 and CDR2 are LGHDT and YNNKEL (reference sequence). The CDR3 has 17 amino acids. CDR3 DNA: TGTGCCAGCAGCCACGGAGGTCCCATTTCTTTCTCTGAGACCCAGCACTTC. The encoded protein is CASSHGGPISFSETQHF.

This clonotype was detected many times. The chain recombines TRBV7-3 with TRBJ2-1; no firm D call. CDR1 is SGHTA and CDR2 is FQGTGA in the germline V gene. The CDR3 loop spans 12 amino acids. V was clipped by 0 bases and J by 9 bases, with 6 bases between them. The CDR3 reads CASSLTGREQFF. In DNA, the CDR3 is TGTGCCAGCAGCTTAACCGGGCGTGAGCAGTTCTTC. Variable domain in full (rest from reference TRBV7-3 and TRBJ2-1): GAGVSQTPSNKVTEKGKYVELRCDPISGHTALYWYRQSLGQGPEFLIYFQGTGAADDSGLPNDRFFAVRPEGSVSTLKIQRTERGDSAVYLCASSLTGREQFFGPGTRLTVL.

This clonotype was detected ten times or more. This CDR3 is CASSSYPGGQGTEQYF. The CDR3 DNA reads as TGTGCCAGCAGTTCGTACCCCGGGGGACAGGGAACCGAGCAGTACTTC. V and J are TRBV6-2 or TRBV6-3 and TRBJ2-7; 9 bases agree with TRBD1. This CDR3 is built from 16 residues. V shed 4 bases and J 6 bases; nucleotides not matched to a gene: 13. The germline V gene has CDR1 MNHEY and CDR2 SVGEGT.

Of note for this clonotype: Possible read error: a much larger clone is one base away. The rearrangement links TRBV2 to TRBJ1-1, with unresolved D. V was shortened by 1 base and J by 11 bases, with 11 bases between the two germline ends. CDR1 is SNHLY and CDR2 is FYNNEI in the germline V gene. The CDR3 spans 12 residues. CDR3 region: CASSEGEINAFF. The DNA for the CDR3 is TGTGCCAGCAGTGAAGGGGAAATCAACGCTTTCTTT.

This clonotype has only a few counts. A read error is possible here, since a much larger clone lies one base away. The V and J genes are TRBV5-4 and TRBJ1-2; D unresolved. Germline V gives CDR1 SGHNT, CDR2 YYREEE (reference sequence). The CDR3 runs to 16 residues. The CDR3 is CASPEYVPGKTYGHTF. The CDR3 nucleotides are TGTGCCAGCCCCGAGTACGTACCAGGAAAGACCTATGGCCACACCTTC.

This clonotype has only a few counts. The rearrangement joins TRBV19 to TRBJ2-1; TRBD2 matches at 9 bases. Looked up from germline, CDR1 is LNHDA and CDR2 is SQIVND (reference sequence). V shed 3 bases and J 5 bases; nucleotides not matched to a gene: 11. The CDR3 covers 17 residues. CDR3 residues: CASSILSAGGPDNEQFF. The CDR3 nucleotides read TGTGCCAGTAGTATCCTTTCGGCGGGGGGGCCCGACAATGAGCAGTTCTTC.

A word on this clonotype: It may be a read error: a sequence one base away is much more abundant. Here the CDR3 omits its conserved ending phenylalanine or tryptophan, so a read error is the likely source. The V gene is TRBV20-1, the J gene TRBJ1-2, with unresolved D. CDR3 length equals 15 residues. Trimming left V 4 bases short and J 8 bases short, with 23 bases between. Germline V gene data show CDR1 as DFQATT and CDR2 as SNEGSKA (reference sequence). The CDR3 nucleotides are TGCAGTGCTACCAATCAAGGTGAAGTTGCTTTCGGCTACACCTCC. Translation: CSATNQGEVAFGYTS.